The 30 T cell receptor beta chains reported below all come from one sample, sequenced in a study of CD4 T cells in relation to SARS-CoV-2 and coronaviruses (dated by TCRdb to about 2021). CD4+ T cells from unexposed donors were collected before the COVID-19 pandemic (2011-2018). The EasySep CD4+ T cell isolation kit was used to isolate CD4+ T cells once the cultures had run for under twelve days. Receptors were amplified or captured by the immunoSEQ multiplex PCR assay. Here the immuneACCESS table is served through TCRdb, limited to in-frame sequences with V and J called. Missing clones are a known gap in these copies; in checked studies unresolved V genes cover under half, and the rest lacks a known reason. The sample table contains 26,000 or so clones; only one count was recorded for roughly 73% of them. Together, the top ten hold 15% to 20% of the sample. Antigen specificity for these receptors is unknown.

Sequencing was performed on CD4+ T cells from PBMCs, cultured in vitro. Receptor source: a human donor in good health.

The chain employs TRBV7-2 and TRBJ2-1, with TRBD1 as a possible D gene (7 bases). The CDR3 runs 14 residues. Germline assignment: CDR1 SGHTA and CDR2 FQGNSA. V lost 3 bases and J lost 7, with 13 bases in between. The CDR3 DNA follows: TGTGCCAGCAGCTTTTCAGGGGGACTTAATGAGCAGTTCTTC. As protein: CASSFSGGLNEQFF.

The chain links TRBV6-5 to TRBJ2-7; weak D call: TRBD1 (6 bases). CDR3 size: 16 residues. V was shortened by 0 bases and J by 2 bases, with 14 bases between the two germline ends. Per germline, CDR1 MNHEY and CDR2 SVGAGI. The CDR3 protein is CASSYSMGAGTYEQYF. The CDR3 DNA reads TGTGCCAGCAGTTACTCTATGGGGGCAGGGACCTACGAGCAGTACTTC.

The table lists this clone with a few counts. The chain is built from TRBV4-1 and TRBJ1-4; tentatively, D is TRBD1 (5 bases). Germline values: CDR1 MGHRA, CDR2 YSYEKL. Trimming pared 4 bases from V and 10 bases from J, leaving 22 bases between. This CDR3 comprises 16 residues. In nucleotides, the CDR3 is TGCGCCAGCAGCCTGAGTACGACCAGCCCCGGGGGAAAACTGTTTTTT. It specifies CASSLSTTSPGGKLFF.

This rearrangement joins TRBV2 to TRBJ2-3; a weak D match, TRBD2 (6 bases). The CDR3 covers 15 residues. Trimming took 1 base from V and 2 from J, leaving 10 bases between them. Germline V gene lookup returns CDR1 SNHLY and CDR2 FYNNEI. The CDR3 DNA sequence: TGTGCCAGCAGTGAAGACGGGGGTTACACAGATACGCAGTATTTT. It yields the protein CASSEDGGYTDTQYF. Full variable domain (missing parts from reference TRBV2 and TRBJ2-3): EPEVTQTPSHQVTQMGQEVILRCVPISNHLYFYWYRQILGQKVEFLVSFYNNEISEKSEIFDDQFSVERPDGSNFTLKIRSTKLEDSAMYFCASSEDGGYTDTQYFGPGTRLTVL.

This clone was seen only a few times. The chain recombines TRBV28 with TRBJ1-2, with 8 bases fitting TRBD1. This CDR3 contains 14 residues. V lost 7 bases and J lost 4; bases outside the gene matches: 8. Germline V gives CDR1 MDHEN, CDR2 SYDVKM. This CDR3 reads CASTPPGTGYGYTF. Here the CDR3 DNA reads TGTGCCAGCACCCCACCGGGGACAGGCTATGGCTACACCTTC.

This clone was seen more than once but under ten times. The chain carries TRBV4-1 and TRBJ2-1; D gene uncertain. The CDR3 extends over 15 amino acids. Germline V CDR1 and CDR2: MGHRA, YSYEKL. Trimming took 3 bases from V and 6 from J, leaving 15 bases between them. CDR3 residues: CASSHPTGAFNEQFF. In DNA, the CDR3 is TGCGCCAGCAGCCATCCCACCGGCGCGTTCAATGAGCAGTTCTTC.

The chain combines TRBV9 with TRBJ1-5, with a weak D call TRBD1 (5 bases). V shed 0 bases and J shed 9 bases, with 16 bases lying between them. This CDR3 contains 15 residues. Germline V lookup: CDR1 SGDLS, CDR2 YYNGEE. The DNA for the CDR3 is TGTGCCAGCAGCGTAGCTCTAACAGGCGTAGGGCCCCAGCATTTT. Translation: CASSVALTGVGPQHF.

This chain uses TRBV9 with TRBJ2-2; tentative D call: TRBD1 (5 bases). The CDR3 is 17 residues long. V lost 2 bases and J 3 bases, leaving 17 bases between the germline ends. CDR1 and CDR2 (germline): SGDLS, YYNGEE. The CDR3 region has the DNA TGTGCCAGCAGCGTCGGGTCAGGGCCCGCCGACACCGGGGAGCTGTTTTTT. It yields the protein CASSVGSGPADTGELFF.

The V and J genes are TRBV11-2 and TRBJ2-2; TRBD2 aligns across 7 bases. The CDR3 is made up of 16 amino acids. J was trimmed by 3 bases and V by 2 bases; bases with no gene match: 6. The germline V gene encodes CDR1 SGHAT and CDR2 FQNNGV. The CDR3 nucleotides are TGTGCCAGCAGCTTAATGGCTACTAGCGACACCGGGGAGCTGTTTTTT. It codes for CASSLMATSDTGELFF.

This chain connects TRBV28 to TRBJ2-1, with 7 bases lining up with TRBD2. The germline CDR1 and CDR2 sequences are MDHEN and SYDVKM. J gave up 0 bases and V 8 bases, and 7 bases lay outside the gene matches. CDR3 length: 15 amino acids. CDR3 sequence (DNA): TGTGCCAGCCGGTGGGGGAGGGGCTCCTACAATGAGCAGTTCTTC. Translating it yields CASRWGRGSYNEQFF.

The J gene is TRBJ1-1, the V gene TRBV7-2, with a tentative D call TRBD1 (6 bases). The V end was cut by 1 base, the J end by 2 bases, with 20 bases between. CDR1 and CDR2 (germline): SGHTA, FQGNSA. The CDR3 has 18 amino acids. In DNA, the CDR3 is TGTGCCAGCAGCTTAGGGCCTGCAAGGACAGCGGCCAACACTGAAGCTTTCTTT. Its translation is CASSLGPARTAANTEAFF.

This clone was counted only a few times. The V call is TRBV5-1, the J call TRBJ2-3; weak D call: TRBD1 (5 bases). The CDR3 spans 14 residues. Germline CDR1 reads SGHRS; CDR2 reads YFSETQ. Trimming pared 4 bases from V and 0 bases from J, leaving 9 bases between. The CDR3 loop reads CASSMTASTDTQYF. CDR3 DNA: TGCGCCAGCAGCATGACAGCTAGCACAGATACGCAGTATTTT.

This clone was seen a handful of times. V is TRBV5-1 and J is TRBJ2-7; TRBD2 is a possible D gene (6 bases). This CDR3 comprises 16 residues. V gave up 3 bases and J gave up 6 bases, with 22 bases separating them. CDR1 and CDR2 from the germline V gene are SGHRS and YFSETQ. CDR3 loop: CASSSAGLGTPREQYF. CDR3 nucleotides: TGCGCCAGCAGCTCCGCCGGCCTCGGGACTCCCCGCGAGCAGTACTTC.

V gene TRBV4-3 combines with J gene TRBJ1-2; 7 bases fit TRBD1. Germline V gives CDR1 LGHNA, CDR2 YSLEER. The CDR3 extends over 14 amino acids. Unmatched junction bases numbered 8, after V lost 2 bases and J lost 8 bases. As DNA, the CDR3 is TGCGCCAGCAGCCAAAACCGGGACAGTTACGGCTACACCTTC. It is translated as CASSQNRDSYGYTF.

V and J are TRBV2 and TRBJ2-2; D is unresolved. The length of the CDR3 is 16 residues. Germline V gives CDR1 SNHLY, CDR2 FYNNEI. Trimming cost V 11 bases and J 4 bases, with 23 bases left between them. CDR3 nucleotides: TGTGCCTCCACGATCGTACACCACGAGGTCACCGGGGAGCTGTTTTTT. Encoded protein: CASTIVHHEVTGELFF.

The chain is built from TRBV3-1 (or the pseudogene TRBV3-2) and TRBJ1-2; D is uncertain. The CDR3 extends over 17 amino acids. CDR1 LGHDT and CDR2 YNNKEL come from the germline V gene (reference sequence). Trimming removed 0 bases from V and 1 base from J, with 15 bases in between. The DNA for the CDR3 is TGTGCCAGCAGCCAAGATTGGGGTCCGGCGAGTAACTATGGCTACACCTTC. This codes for CASSQDWGPASNYGYTF.

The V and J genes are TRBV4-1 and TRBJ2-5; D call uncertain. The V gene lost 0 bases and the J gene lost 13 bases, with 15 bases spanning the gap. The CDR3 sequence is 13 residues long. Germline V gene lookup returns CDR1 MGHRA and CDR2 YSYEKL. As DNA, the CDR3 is TGCGCCAGCAGCCAAGAAGAAAGAACGGCTTTGTACTTC. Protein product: CASSQEERTALYF.

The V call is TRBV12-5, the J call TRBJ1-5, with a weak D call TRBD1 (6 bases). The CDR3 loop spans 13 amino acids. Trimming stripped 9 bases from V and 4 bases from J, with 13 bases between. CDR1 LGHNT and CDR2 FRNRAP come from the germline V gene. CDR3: CASRAGENQPQHF. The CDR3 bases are TGTGCTAGCCGCGCAGGGGAGAATCAGCCCCAGCATTTT.

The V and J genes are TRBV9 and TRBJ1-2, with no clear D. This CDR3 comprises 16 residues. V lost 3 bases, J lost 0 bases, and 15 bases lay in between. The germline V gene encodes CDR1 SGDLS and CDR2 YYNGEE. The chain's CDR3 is CASSAPLQPSNYGYTF. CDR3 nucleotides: TGTGCCAGCAGCGCACCCCTACAGCCTTCTAACTATGGCTACACCTTC. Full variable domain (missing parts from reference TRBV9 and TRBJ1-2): DSGVTQTPKHLITATGQRVTLRCSPRSGDLSVYWYQQSLDQGLQFLIQYYNGEERAKGNILERFSAQQFPDLHSELNLSSLELGDSALYFCASSAPLQPSNYGYTFGSGTRLTVV.

Here the CDR3 reads CASSPADTGEKLFF. CDR3 bases: TGTGCCAGCTCACCGGCAGACACTGGGGAAAAACTGTTTTTT. The J gene is TRBJ1-4, the V gene TRBV18, with unresolved D. The V end was cut by 3 bases, the J end by 8 bases, with 13 bases between. Germline V gene sequence: CDR1 KGHSH, CDR2 LQKENI. The CDR3 runs to 14 residues.

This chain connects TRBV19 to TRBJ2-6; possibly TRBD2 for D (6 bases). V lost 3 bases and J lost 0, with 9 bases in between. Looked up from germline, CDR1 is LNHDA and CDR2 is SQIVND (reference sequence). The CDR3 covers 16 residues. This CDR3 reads CASSILRGSGANVLTF. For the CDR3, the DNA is TGTGCCAGTAGTATCTTGCGGGGCTCTGGGGCCAACGTCCTGACTTTC.

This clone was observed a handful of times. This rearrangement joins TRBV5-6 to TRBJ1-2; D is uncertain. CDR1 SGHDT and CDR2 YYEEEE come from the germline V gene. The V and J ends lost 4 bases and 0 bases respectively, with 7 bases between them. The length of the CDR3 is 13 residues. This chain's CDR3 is CASSPFSNYGYTF. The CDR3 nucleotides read TGTGCCAGCAGCCCGTTCTCTAACTATGGCTACACCTTC.

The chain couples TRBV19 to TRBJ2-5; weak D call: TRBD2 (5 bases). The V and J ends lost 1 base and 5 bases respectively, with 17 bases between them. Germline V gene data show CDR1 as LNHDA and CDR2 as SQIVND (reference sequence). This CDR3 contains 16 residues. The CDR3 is CASSIARTGVYETQYF. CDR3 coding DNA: TGTGCCAGTAGTATAGCCCGAACCGGGGTTTACGAGACCCAGTACTTC.

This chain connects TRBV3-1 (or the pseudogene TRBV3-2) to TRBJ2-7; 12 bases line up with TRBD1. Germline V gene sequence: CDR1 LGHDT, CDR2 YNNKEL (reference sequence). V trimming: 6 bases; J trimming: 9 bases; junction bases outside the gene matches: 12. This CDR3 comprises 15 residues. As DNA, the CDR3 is TGTGCCAGCAGGCGCGAGGGGACAGGGGGCTTACGGCAGTACTTC. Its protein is CASRREGTGGLRQYF.

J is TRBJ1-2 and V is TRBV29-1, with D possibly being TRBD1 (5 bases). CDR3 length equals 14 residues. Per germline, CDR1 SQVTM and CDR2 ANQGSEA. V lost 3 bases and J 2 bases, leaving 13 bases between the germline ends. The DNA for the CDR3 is TGCAGCGTTGATAGGACACCCGGAAACTATGGCTACACCTTC. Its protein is CSVDRTPGNYGYTF. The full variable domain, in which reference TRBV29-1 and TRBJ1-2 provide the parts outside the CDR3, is SAVISQKPSRDICQRGTSLTIQCQVDSQVTMMFWYRQQPGQSLTLIATANQGSEATYESGFVIDKFPISRPNLTFSTLTVSNMSPEDSSIYLCSVDRTPGNYGYTFGSGTRLTVV.

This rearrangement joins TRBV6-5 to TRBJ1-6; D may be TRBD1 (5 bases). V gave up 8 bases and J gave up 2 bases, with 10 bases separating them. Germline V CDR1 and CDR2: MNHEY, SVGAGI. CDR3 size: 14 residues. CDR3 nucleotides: TGTGCCAGCTCGGGACTCCCCTATAATTCACCCCTCCACTTT. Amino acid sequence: CASSGLPYNSPLHF.

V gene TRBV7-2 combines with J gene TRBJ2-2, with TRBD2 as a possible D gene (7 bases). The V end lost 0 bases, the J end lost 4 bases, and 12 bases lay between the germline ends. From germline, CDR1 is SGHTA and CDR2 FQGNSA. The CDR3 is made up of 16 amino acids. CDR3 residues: CASSLARGGGTGELFF. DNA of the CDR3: TGTGCCAGCAGCTTAGCCCGCGGGGGCGGCACCGGGGAGCTGTTTTTT.

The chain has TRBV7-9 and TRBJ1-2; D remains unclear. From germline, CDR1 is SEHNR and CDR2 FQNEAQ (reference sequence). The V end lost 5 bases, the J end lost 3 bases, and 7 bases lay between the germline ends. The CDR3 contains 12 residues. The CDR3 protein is CASSREDYGYTF. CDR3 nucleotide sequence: TGTGCCAGCAGCCGGGAGGACTATGGCTACACCTTC.

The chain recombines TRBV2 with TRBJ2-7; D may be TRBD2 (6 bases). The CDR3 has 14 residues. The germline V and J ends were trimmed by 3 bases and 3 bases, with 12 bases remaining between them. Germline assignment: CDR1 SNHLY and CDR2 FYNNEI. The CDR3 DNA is TGTGCCAGCAGTGACCGACTAGGATTCTACGAGCAGTACTTC. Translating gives CASSDRLGFYEQYF.

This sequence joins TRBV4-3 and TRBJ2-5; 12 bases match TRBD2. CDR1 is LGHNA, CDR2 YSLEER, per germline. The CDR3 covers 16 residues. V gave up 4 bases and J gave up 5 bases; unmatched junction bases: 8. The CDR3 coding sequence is TGCGCCAGCAGCCTTACTAGCGGGGGGCTGGGGGAGACCCAGTACTTC. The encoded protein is CASSLTSGGLGETQYF.